This is a list of T cell receptor beta chains from one sample in a study of blood T cell repertoires in COVID-19. The method was immunoSEQ multiplex PCR; TCRdb's version includes in-frame clones alone and lacks a portion of them. The sample holds roughly 270,000 clones; roughly 86% are singletons and the top ten take less than 10%. Sequenced material: peripheral blood. All receptors derive from a man in his late teens or twenties with active or convalescent COVID-19. CDR3s include the opening cysteine and the closing phenylalanine or tryptophan. A D gene is named only where the DNA matches it firmly. Clone size is given for some rows only: seen once, a few or many times, or a class if the clone is expanded.

v_gene: TRBV19; abundance: NA; d_gene: NA; j_gene: TRBJ2-7; CDR3aa: CASSDRPGGGNDEQYF; CDR3nt: TGTGCCAGTAGCGACCGACCGGGTGGGGGCAACGACGAGCAGTACTTC
v_gene: TRBV19; abundance: NA; d_gene: NA; j_gene: TRBJ1-3; CDR3aa: CASSTQARSGNTIYF; CDR3nt: TGTGCCAGTAGTACCCAGGCCCGCTCTGGAAACACCATATATTTT
v_gene: TRBV12-5; abundance: NA; d_gene: TRBD1; j_gene: TRBJ1-6; CDR3aa: CASGLTLTGWNWPLHF; CDR3nt: TGTGCTAGTGGTTTGACCCTGACAGGGTGGAATTGGCCCCTCCACTTT
v_gene: TRBV5-1; abundance: NA; d_gene: NA; j_gene: TRBJ2-1; CDR3aa: CASSLDSAYNEQFF; CDR3nt: TGCGCCAGCAGCTTGGACTCCGCCTACAATGAGCAGTTCTTC
v_gene: TRBV14; abundance: NA; d_gene: NA; j_gene: TRBJ1-6; CDR3aa: CASSQEAATSPLHF; CDR3nt: TGTGCCAGCAGCCAAGAAGCTGCAACTTCACCCCTCCACTTT
v_gene: TRBV3-1/TRBV3-2; abundance: NA; d_gene: NA; j_gene: TRBJ1-2; CDR3aa: CASSQEMRTPNYGYTF; CDR3nt: TGTGCCAGCAGCCAAGAAATGAGGACACCTAACTATGGCTACACCTTC
v_gene: TRBV21-1; abundance: NA; d_gene: NA; j_gene: TRBJ1-2; CDR3aa: CASSNSSGIRAYGYTF; CDR3nt: TGTGCCAGCAGCAACTCGTCGGGGATCAGAGCCTATGGCTACACCTTC
v_gene: TRBV16; abundance: NA; d_gene: TRBD1; j_gene: TRBJ1-4; CDR3aa: CASSTTPGQGNEKLFF; CDR3nt: TGTGCCAGCAGCACAACACCGGGACAGGGAAATGAAAAACTGTTTTTT
v_gene: TRBV3-1/TRBV3-2; abundance: NA; d_gene: NA; j_gene: TRBJ1-4; CDR3aa: CASRQDLPSNEKLFF; CDR3nt: TGTGCCAGCAGGCAAGATCTCCCCTCTAATGAAAAACTGTTTTTT
v_gene: TRBV24-1; abundance: NA; d_gene: NA; j_gene: TRBJ2-5; CDR3aa: CATSDSRAETQYF; CDR3nt: TGTGCCACCAGTGATTCCAGGGCAGAGACCCAGTACTTC
v_gene: TRBV2; abundance: NA; d_gene: NA; j_gene: TRBJ2-3; CDR3aa: CASGRYSTDTQYF; CDR3nt: TGTGCCAGCGGCCGTTATAGCACAGATACGCAGTATTTT
v_gene: TRBV19; abundance: once; d_gene: NA; j_gene: TRBJ1-5; CDR3aa: CASSTPTANQPQHF; CDR3nt: TGTGCCAGTAGTACCCCGACAGCGAATCAGCCCCAGCATTTT
v_gene: TRBV19; abundance: few; d_gene: NA; j_gene: TRBJ1-5; CDR3aa: CASSIRQSYQPQHF; CDR3nt: TGTGCCAGTAGTATCAGGCAGTCCTATCAGCCCCAGCATTTT
v_gene: TRBV11-2; abundance: NA; d_gene: TRBD1; j_gene: TRBJ1-4; CDR3aa: CASSPGQRVNEKLFF; CDR3nt: TGTGCCAGCAGCCCGGGACAGAGGGTTAATGAAAAACTGTTTTTT
v_gene: TRBV12-3/TRBV12-4; abundance: NA; d_gene: NA; j_gene: TRBJ1-6; CDR3aa: CASSTVNSPLHF; CDR3nt: TGTGCCAGCAGTACGGTTAATTCACCCCTCCACTTT
v_gene: TRBV18; abundance: NA; d_gene: NA; j_gene: TRBJ2-5; CDR3aa: CASSLSWDTPETQYF; CDR3nt: TGTGCCAGCTCACTGAGCTGGGACACCCCAGAGACCCAGTACTTC
v_gene: TRBV7-9; abundance: NA; d_gene: TRBD1; j_gene: TRBJ2-7; CDR3aa: CASSLSGGEQYF; CDR3nt: TGTGCCAGCAGCTTGTCAGGGGGCGAGCAGTACTTC
v_gene: TRBV7-2; abundance: once; d_gene: NA; j_gene: TRBJ2-1; CDR3aa: CASSLAGGPNEQFF; CDR3nt: TGTGCCAGCAGCTTAGCGGGGGGGCCCAATGAGCAGTTCTTC
v_gene: TRBV10-1; abundance: NA; d_gene: NA; j_gene: TRBJ1-5; CDR3aa: CRVGNQPQHF; CDR3nt: TGCCGAGTGGGCAATCAGCCCCAGCATTTT
v_gene: TRBV2; abundance: NA; d_gene: NA; j_gene: TRBJ1-4; CDR3aa: CASFPRGINEKLFF; CDR3nt: TGTGCCAGCTTTCCTCGAGGGATTAATGAAAAACTGTTTTTT
v_gene: TRBV27; abundance: NA; d_gene: TRBD1; j_gene: TRBJ2-7; CDR3aa: CASRSSGTGHHSQDYEQYF; CDR3nt: TGTGCCAGTAGATCCTCCGGGACAGGGCACCACTCTCAAGACTACGAGCAGTACTTC
v_gene: TRBV5-1; abundance: NA; d_gene: NA; j_gene: TRBJ1-1; CDR3aa: CASSLAPGTPNTEAFF; CDR3nt: TGCGCCAGCAGCTTGGCACCCGGGACACCGAACACTGAAGCTTTCTTT
v_gene: TRBV25-1; abundance: NA; d_gene: NA; j_gene: TRBJ1-3; CDR3aa: CASSQDWGNTIYF; CDR3nt: TGTGCCAGCAGTCAGGACTGGGGTAACACCATATATTTT
v_gene: TRBV18; abundance: NA; d_gene: NA; j_gene: TRBJ2-2; CDR3aa: CASSPERTPQFETGELFF; CDR3nt: TGTGCCAGCTCACCAGAGCGGACCCCCCAGTTTGAGACCGGGGAGCTGTTTTTT
v_gene: TRBV7-8; abundance: NA; d_gene: NA; j_gene: TRBJ1-6; CDR3aa: CASSLGGRQSPLHF; CDR3nt: TGTGCCAGCAGCTTAGGTGGCAGACAATCACCCCTCCACTTT
v_gene: TRBV11-1; abundance: NA; d_gene: TRBD1; j_gene: TRBJ1-6; CDR3aa: CASSFGTGNNSPLHF; CDR3nt: TGTGCCAGCAGCTTCGGGACAGGGAATAATTCACCCCTCCACTTT
v_gene: TRBV7-2; abundance: NA; d_gene: TRBD1; j_gene: TRBJ1-2; CDR3aa: CASSFAMTGGGYTF; CDR3nt: TGTGCCAGCAGCTTTGCCATGACAGGGGGTGGCTACACCTTC
v_gene: TRBV2; abundance: NA; d_gene: NA; j_gene: TRBJ1-1; CDR3aa: CARRGIMNTEAFF; CDR3nt: TGTGCCAGGAGGGGGATTATGAACACTGAAGCTTTCTTT
v_gene: TRBV11-2; abundance: NA; d_gene: TRBD1; j_gene: TRBJ2-7; CDR3aa: CASSLVHTGGYEQYF; CDR3nt: TGTGCCAGCAGCTTAGTTCACACAGGGGGCTACGAGCAGTACTTC